The clone carrying this T cell receptor (beta chain) was detected only once. Its antigen is currently unknown. The junction does not match germline at one end; this may be a read error. Together with thyroid ultrasound, orbital computed tomography, serum thyroxine and TRAb, clinical symptoms were used for diagnoses. The data were obtained in a study of T cells in Graves' hyperthyroidism and ophthalmopathy. Study-wide background: Pretreatment peripheral blood was obtained at initial diagnosis.

From RNA transcripts, TCR beta CDR3 regions were amplified. First-round RT-PCR with HTBI primers amplified the TCR CDR3 region. TCRdb redid the calling of the multiplex PCR reads with MiXCR, one entry per CDR3 protein. This repertoire shows around 50,000 distinct CDR3 sequences, under 50% found once; its top ten account for roughly a tenth. Germline CDR1 and CDR2: DFQATT and SNEGSKA (reference sequence). This CDR3 is 12 amino acids long. Study-wide points: Appearing also in blood were most of the thyroid clonotypes expanded above 0.001.

The sequencing sample was made of blood. The sequence derives from a woman in her 50s with Graves' ophthalmopathy. The rearrangement joins TRBV20-1 to TRBJ2-3; no clear D gene. This chain's CDR3 is CSARGLGDTQYF. The CDR3 bases are TGCAGTGCTAGAGGTCTTGGAGATACGCAATATTTT.